This T cell receptor beta chain was sequenced during a study of siplizumab effects on memory and regulatory T cells. Clones were sequenced by immunoSEQ multiplex PCR, and TCRdb holds only the in-frame ones, with some missing. Here the sample spans some 100,000 clones, approximately 94% being singletons. There are 14 residues in the CDR3. CDR1 is GTSNPN, CDR2 SVGIG, per germline (reference sequence). Trimming pared 1 base from V and 3 bases from J, leaving 9 bases between. The sequenced sample was Tregs sorted from blood. The clonotype comes from a human donor in good health. The V gene is TRBV30, the J gene TRBJ2-2; the D is unclear. CDR3: CAWSAPFDTGELFF. In DNA, the CDR3 is TGTGCCTGGAGTGCGCCTTTTGACACCGGGGAGCTGTTTTTT.